A single T cell receptor (beta chain) is shown here with its context. Its antigen is undetermined. These data are taken from a study of T cell responses to AZD1222 COVID-19 vaccine. Points from the study as a whole: Spike as a whole was targeted by vaccine-associated CD4 TCRs, dominant at 160-218 and 743-854. After two AZD1222 doses, spike-specific TCR breadth and depth rose versus day 0.

The data were produced by immunoSEQ multiplex PCR, yet TCRdb's version contains in-frame clones alone and is incomplete. Of some 140,000 clones listed, around nine tenths are singletons. The CDR3 has 15 residues. The V gene lost 7 bases and the J gene lost 0 bases, with 13 bases spanning the gap. Germline-derived CDR1 and CDR2 are LNHDA and SQIVND (reference sequence). The receptor was derived from an adult in good health. The material sequenced was peripheral blood, taken on day 0 of AZD1222 vaccination. The chain combines TRBV19 with TRBJ1-3; D unclear. In DNA, the CDR3 is TGTGCCAGTATCCCGACAACCGCCTCTGGAAACACCATATATTTT. Its protein product is CASIPTTASGNTIYF.